These 27 T cell receptor beta chains came from one sample sequenced in a study of breast tumors, draining lymph nodes, adjacent tissues. MiXCR was run by TCRdb on the multiplex PCR reads, yielding one entry per CDR3 protein. In the table there are tens of thousands of distinct CDR3 sequences, approximately 54% of which are singletons. Sequences were obtained from breast tumor tissue. The receptors derive from a female donor with breast cancer. Some clones in this sample may be carry-over from other donors' samples.

This clonotype was recorded a few times. This may come from a read error, since a much larger clone is one base off. The gene calls are TRBV9 and TRBJ2-1; 10 nucleotides align to TRBD2. From germline, CDR1 is SGDLS and CDR2 YYNGEE. The length of the CDR3 is 15 residues. CDR3 bases: TGTGCCAGCAGCTCCCGACTAGCGGGTTACAATGAGCCGTTCTTC. Translation: CASSSRLAGYNEPFF.

V and J are TRBV20-1 and TRBJ1-1, with 9 nucleotides matching TRBD1. The trim removed 6 bases at V and 10 bases at J, leaving 6 bases unmatched. This CDR3 spans 11 amino acids. CDR1 and CDR2 (germline): DFQATT, SNEGSKA (reference sequence). The CDR3 sequence is CSAWTGEVAFF. As DNA, the CDR3 is TGCAGTGCATGGACAGGGGAGGTAGCTTTCTTT.

This clonotype was counted at least ten times. V usage is TRBV19 and J usage is TRBJ2-5; TRBD2 aligns across 7 bases. There are 14 residues in the CDR3. The junction had 9 bases not matched to a gene; V was cut back by 6 bases and J by 5 bases. Germline CDR1 reads LNHDA; CDR2 reads SQIVND (reference sequence). CDR3 nucleotide sequence: TGTGCCAGTAGGGGGGAGGGATGGGATGAGACCCAGTACTTC. Translated, it gives CASRGEGWDETQYF.

This clonotype was detected ten times or more. The J gene is TRBJ2-7, the V gene TRBV9; 11 nucleotides align to TRBD1. The CDR3 totals 14 residues. V lost 3 bases, J lost 3 bases, and 2 bases stayed unmatched. Germline V gives CDR1 SGDLS, CDR2 YYNGEE. CDR3 protein: CASSGGQGDYEQYF. Here the CDR3 DNA reads TGTGCCAGCAGCGGGGGACAGGGGGACTACGAGCAGTACTTC.

This clonotype was seen once. As the CDR3 is not closed by the conserved phenylalanine or tryptophan, this likely results from a read error. No DNA is shown, since the ends of the CDR3 on it are uncertain; the CDR3 is the one TCRdb lists. J is TRBJ1-3 and V is TRBV30; the D segment call TRBD1 is taken from the table without a DNA check. Germline CDR1 and CDR2: GTSNPN and SVGIG (reference sequence). The CDR3 length is 9 residues, termini included. The CDR3 region is CAWRTGTGG.

The chain joins TRBV29-1 to TRBJ2-1; D might be TRBD1 (5 bases). V was clipped by 4 bases and J by 9 bases, with 16 bases between them. Looked up from germline, CDR1 is SQVTM and CDR2 is ANQGSEA. This CDR3 is 13 amino acids long. The CDR3 DNA reads TGCAGCGTTGTTTACTACTTAGGGGCTGAGCAGTTCTTC. This encodes CSVVYYLGAEQFF.

At least ten counts were recorded for this clonotype. The chain employs TRBV6-5 and TRBJ1-5, with 7 positions matching TRBD1. The CDR3 is 15 residues long. Germline loops: CDR1 MNHEY, CDR2 SVGAGI. After removal of 3 bases from V and 3 bases from J, the junction contained 5 bases not matched to a gene. Written as DNA, the CDR3 is TGTGCCAGCAGTTATTCGGGACAGCCCAATCAGCCCCAGCATTTT. It encodes CASSYSGQPNQPQHF.

This clonotype came up a few times. The chain combines TRBV25-1 with TRBJ1-2; D not resolved. CDR1 and CDR2 (germline): MGHDK, SYGVNS. CDR3 length: 12 amino acids. Trimming left V 3 bases short and J 8 bases short, with 10 bases between. CDR3 DNA sequence: TGTGCCAGCAGTGACCTTGGCCGGGGCTACACCTTC. This codes for CASSDLGRGYTF.

This chain uses TRBV15 with TRBJ2-3, with TRBD2 as a possible D gene (5 bases). The V end lost 9 bases, the J end lost 0 bases, and 10 bases lay between the germline ends. Germline V gene data show CDR1 as LNHNV and CDR2 as YYDKDF (reference sequence). The CDR3 contains 13 residues. The CDR3 coding sequence is TGTGCCACTGAGGGCCCTAGCACAGATACGCAGTATTTT. Translating it yields CATEGPSTDTQYF.

This clonotype is labeled as medium-sized. V and J are TRBV15 and TRBJ1-2; D might be TRBD1 (5 bases). V lost 0 bases and J lost 8, with 16 bases in between. The CDR3 has 15 amino acids. The germline V gene encodes CDR1 LNHNV and CDR2 YYDKDF (reference sequence). The CDR3 DNA reads TGTGCCACCAGCAGAGAGAACGAGGGGTGGAGCGGCTACACCTTC. This sequence encodes CATSRENEGWSGYTF.

The chain has TRBV10-2 and TRBJ2-5; 11 bases line up with TRBD1. After removal of 0 bases from V and 4 bases from J, the junction contained 4 bases not matched to a gene. The CDR3 has 16 amino acids. Per germline, CDR1 WSHSY and CDR2 SAAADI. The CDR3 loop reads CASSESRTGGAETQYF. The CDR3 bases are TGCGCCAGCAGTGAGTCCAGGACAGGGGGCGCAGAGACCCAGTACTTC.

This clonotype was detected once. The gene calls are TRBV29-1 and TRBJ2-1; D is undetermined. Trimming shortened V by 6 bases and J by 0 bases, and 9 bases separated the two germline ends. The CDR3 consists of 13 residues. Germline CDR1 is SQVTM and CDR2 is ANQGSEA. CDR3 sequence reads: CSVTMSSYNEQFF. CDR3 DNA: TGCAGCGTAACAATGAGCTCCTACAATGAGCAGTTCTTC.

This clonotype occurred many times. This chain connects TRBV12-3 or TRBV12-4 to TRBJ2-1; TRBD2 matches at 8 bases. The V segment lost 5 bases and the J segment 2 bases; nucleotides outside the gene matches: 8. CDR3 length: 16 amino acids. In nucleotides, the CDR3 is TGTGCCAGCAGTGCCCAACTAGCGGCGACCTACAATGAGCAGTTCTTC. It is translated as CASSAQLAATYNEQFF.

The gene calls are TRBV29-1 and TRBJ2-1, with 7 bases lining up with TRBD2. The CDR3 extends over 12 amino acids. The germline V gene encodes CDR1 SQVTM and CDR2 ANQGSEA. V was pared by 5 bases and J by 8 bases, with 6 bases of the junction left unmatched. CDR3 sequence (DNA): TGCAGCGTTAGCGGGGTACAGCATGAGCAGTTCTTC. Its translation: CSVSGVQHEQFF.

This clonotype came up many times. This rearrangement joins TRBV20-1 to TRBJ1-5, with no clear D. Per the germline V gene, CDR1 is DFQATT and CDR2 is SNEGSKA (reference sequence). The CDR3 has 12 amino acids. The V gene lost 0 bases and the J gene lost 6 bases, with 6 bases spanning the gap. In nucleotides, the CDR3 is TGCAGTGCTAGAGATTTGGCTCAGCCCCAGCATTTT. Translation gives CSARDLAQPQHF.

With regard to this clonotype: At one of its ends the junction is not consistent with the germline gene, which may arise from a read error. V gene TRBV29-1 combines with J gene TRBJ2-7; D is ambiguous. The CDR3 totals 13 residues. Germline-derived CDR1 and CDR2 are SQVTM and ANQGSEA. Here the CDR3 DNA reads TGCAGCGTTGAACCTGAAGACGGGTACGAGCGGTACTTC. Amino acids: CSVEPEDGYERYF.

This clonotype was observed at least ten times. The rearrangement joins TRBV6-5 to TRBJ1-5; D unclear. The CDR3 is 13 amino acids. Germline CDR1 MNHEY, CDR2 SVGAGI. The V gene lost 6 bases and the J gene lost 9 bases, with 15 bases spanning the gap. The CDR3 loop reads CASRVSLLGPQHF. The CDR3 DNA reads as TGTGCCAGCAGGGTGAGCCTACTCGGGCCCCAGCATTTT.

In this sample, this clonotype turned up once. The genes are TRBV29-1 and TRBJ2-1; a weak D match, TRBD2 (6 bases). CDR1 is SQVTM and CDR2 is ANQGSEA in the germline V gene. CDR3 length: 13 residues. V shed 3 bases and J shed 5 bases, with 11 bases lying between them. The CDR3 DNA follows: TGCAGCGTTGATATAGGACTAAACAATGAGCAGTTCTTC. Amino acids: CSVDIGLNNEQFF.

This chain links TRBV7-3 with TRBJ2-1; no reliable D call. Trimming removed 11 bases at V and 10 bases at J, with 15 bases between. The CDR3 spans 11 residues. Germline CDR1 is SGHTA and CDR2 is FQGTGA. Written as DNA, the CDR3 is TGTGCCTGGAGTTTCGATGGAGAGCAGTTCTTC. It translates to CAWSFDGEQFF. The full variable domain, completed using reference TRBV7-3 and TRBJ2-1, is GAGVSQTPSNKVTEKGKYVELRCDPISGHTALYWYRQSLGQGPEFLIYFQGTGAADDSGLPNDRFFAVRPEGSVSTLKIQRTERGDSAVYLCAWSFDGEQFFGPGTRLTVL.

The gene calls are TRBV15 and TRBJ2-1, with 8 nucleotides matching TRBD1. J was trimmed by 3 bases and V by 1 base; bases with no gene match: 2. The CDR3 consists of 15 residues. CDR1 is LNHNV and CDR2 is YYDKDF in the germline V gene (reference sequence). CDR3 residues: CATSRGGTGYNEQFF. In DNA, the CDR3 is TGTGCCACCAGCAGAGGGGGGACAGGCTACAATGAGCAGTTCTTC. Full variable domain (remainder filled in from reference TRBV15 and TRBJ2-1): DAMVIQNPRYQVTQFGKPVTLSCSQTLNHNVMYWYQQKSSQAPKLLFHYYDKDFNNEADTPDNFQSRRPNTSFCFLDIRSPGLGDTAMYLCATSRGGTGYNEQFFGPGTRLTVL.

By sample share, this clonotype is medium-sized. The V gene is TRBV18, the J gene TRBJ2-1; 10 bases line up with TRBD2. The junction had 10 bases not matched to a gene; V was cut back by 4 bases and J by 10 bases. From germline, CDR1 is KGHSH and CDR2 LQKENI. This CDR3 spans 15 amino acids. The CDR3 protein is CASSLSGGNEREQFF. As DNA, the CDR3 is TGTGCCAGCTCACTTAGCGGGGGGAACGAACGGGAGCAGTTCTTC.

The V gene is TRBV19, the J gene TRBJ2-6, with D perhaps TRBD2 (5 bases). This CDR3 region has 14 residues. Trimming left V 10 bases short and J 3 bases short, with 13 bases between. The V gene's germline CDR1 is LNHDA and CDR2 SQIVND (reference sequence). The CDR3 sequence: CATPGGFGANVLTF. CDR3 sequence (DNA): TGTGCCACCCCAGGAGGCTTTGGGGCCAACGTCCTGACTTTC.

This clonotype was detected once. V is TRBV30 and J is TRBJ2-2; D unclear. This CDR3 contains 12 residues. The V end lost 2 bases, the J end lost 7 bases, and 8 bases lay between the germline ends. Germline CDR1 is GTSNPN and CDR2 is SVGIG (reference sequence). The CDR3: CAWSWQDGELFF. For the CDR3, the DNA is TGTGCCTGGAGTTGGCAGGACGGGGAGCTGTTTTTT.

The sample holds many counts of this clonotype. This rearrangement joins TRBV2 to TRBJ2-3, with TRBD2 matching 7 bases. CDR1 and CDR2 from the germline V gene are SNHLY and FYNNEI. V gave up 3 bases and J gave up 4 bases; unmatched junction bases: 4. CDR3 size: 14 residues. The CDR3 here is CASSDRREPDTQYF. The CDR3 bases are TGTGCCAGCAGTGACCGGCGGGAGCCAGATACGCAGTATTTT. The whole variable domain, filled in from reference TRBV2 and TRBJ2-3, reads EPEVTQTPSHQVTQMGQEVILRCVPISNHLYFYWYRQILGQKVEFLVSFYNNEISEKSEIFDDQFSVERPDGSNFTLKIRSTKLEDSAMYFCASSDRREPDTQYFGPGTRLTVL.

The sample holds many counts of this clonotype. No conserved phenylalanine or tryptophan is present at the end of the CDR3, so a read error is the likely explanation. The chain carries TRBV20-1 and TRBJ2-1, with unresolved D. The length of the CDR3 is 11 residues. The germline V gene has CDR1 DFQATT and CDR2 SNEGSKA (reference sequence). V was cut by 5 bases and J by 9 bases, with 11 bases left in between. In nucleotides, the CDR3 is TGCAGTGCTCTTAGTGGGCCTGAGCAGTTCTCC. Translating gives CSALSGPEQFS.

This clonotype came up many times. The rearrangement joins TRBV19 to TRBJ2-3, with D maybe TRBD2 (5 bases). CDR1 and CDR2 from the germline V gene are LNHDA and SQIVND (reference sequence). This CDR3 comprises 17 residues. V dropped 5 bases and J dropped 2 bases, with 20 bases sitting between them. The CDR3 is CASSPPPPRLPTDTQYF. In DNA form, the CDR3 reads TGTGCCAGTAGTCCCCCCCCGCCGCGACTACCCACAGATACGCAGTATTTT.

This clonotype occurred a few times. The V call is TRBV12-3 or TRBV12-4, the J call TRBJ2-7, with 10 bases aligning to TRBD1. This CDR3 spans 17 amino acids. V shed 6 bases, J shed 2 bases, and the junction held 13 bases outside the gene matches. CDR3 DNA sequence: TGTGCCAGCAGGGGGACAGGGGCGACCACTACCCCCTACGAGCAGTACTTC. As protein: CASRGTGATTTPYEQYF.